This passage covers 28 T cell receptor beta chains from one sample sequenced in a study of T cell repertoires in cytomegalovirus infection. Using its own MiXCR run on the reads, TCRdb lists one record per CDR3 protein. Of 450,000 to 550,000 distinct CDR3 sequences listed, 15% to 20% are singletons. Source material: CD8+ T cells from PBMCs. Receptors were obtained from a human donor in good health (CMV status not recorded). Some clones in this sample may be carry-over from other donors' samples.

This clonotype was observed many times. The chain couples TRBV7-9 to TRBJ1-1, with D perhaps matching TRBD1 (5 bases). CDR1 SEHNR and CDR2 FQNEAQ come from the germline V gene (reference sequence). Trimming took 5 bases from V and 0 from J, leaving 13 bases between them. CDR3 length: 15 residues. For the CDR3, the DNA is TGTGCCAGCAGCGCTCTCCAGGGAGTGAACACTGAAGCTTTCTTT. Protein product: CASSALQGVNTEAFF.

This clonotype showed up many times. The CDR3 is CASSLEASGNRHEQYF. CDR3 coding DNA: TGTGCCAGCAGCTTGGAGGCGTCCGGGAATCGACACGAGCAGTACTTC. The chain has TRBV7-6 and TRBJ2-7; possibly TRBD2 for D (5 bases). V was cut by 3 bases and J by 5 bases, with 20 bases left in between. Germline CDR1 reads SGHVS; CDR2 reads FNYEAQ. The CDR3 consists of 16 residues.

The DNA for the CDR3 is TGTGCCAGCAGACACGGGTCCAAGGGGTACGAGCAGTACTTC. It is translated as CASRHGSKGYEQYF. The genes are TRBV11-2 and TRBJ2-7; D possibly corresponds to TRBD1 (5 bases). The CDR3 consists of 14 residues. The germline V gene encodes CDR1 SGHAT and CDR2 FQNNGV. Trimming removed 6 bases from V and 4 bases from J, with 16 bases in between.

This clonotype was seen repeatedly, ten times or more. The chain employs TRBV6-1 and TRBJ2-5; 7 bases are shared with TRBD2. The V segment lost 1 base and the J segment 0 bases; nucleotides outside the gene matches: 5. CDR3 size: 16 residues. Germline CDR1 reads MNHNS; CDR2 reads SASEGT. The CDR3 coding sequence is TGTGCCAGCAGTGAAGATGGGCGGGGGTACCAAGAGACCCAGTACTTC. It codes for CASSEDGRGYQETQYF.

The chain couples TRBV20-1 to TRBJ1-2; D uncertain. Germline values: CDR1 DFQATT, CDR2 SNEGSKA (reference sequence). The CDR3 runs 15 residues. Between the trimmed V and J ends, which lost 0 bases and 5 bases, there was a span of 16 bases. Written as DNA, the CDR3 is TGCAGTGCTAGAGAGCAAGGGAGCAATCTATATGGCTACACCTTC. This codes for CSAREQGSNLYGYTF.

This clonotype was recorded many times. The chain has TRBV7-9 and TRBJ1-1; no clear D gene. The CDR3 is made up of 12 amino acids. Germline V gives CDR1 SEHNR, CDR2 FQNEAQ (reference sequence). Trimming left V 1 base short and J 6 bases short, with 6 bases between. This CDR3 reads CASSLEDPEAFF. CDR3 nucleotides: TGTGCCAGCAGCTTAGAGGACCCTGAAGCTTTCTTT.

This clonotype has at least ten counts. The V gene is TRBV6-1, the J gene TRBJ2-7, with D hard to call. Germline V gives CDR1 MNHNS, CDR2 SASEGT. CDR3 length: 13 amino acids. V lost 10 bases and J lost 6, with 19 bases in between. CDR3: CATPRYDTLEQYF. The CDR3 DNA is TGTGCCACCCCCCGATATGACACTCTCGAGCAGTACTTC.

The chain couples TRBV20-1 to TRBJ2-5; 8 nucleotides match TRBD2. The CDR3 sequence is 13 residues long. The V segment lost 1 base and the J segment 5 bases; nucleotides outside the gene matches: 3. CDR1 and CDR2 from the germline V gene are DFQATT and SNEGSKA (reference sequence). CDR3 amino acids: CSARGRGGETQYF. As DNA, the CDR3 is TGCAGTGCTAGAGGACGGGGGGGGGAGACCCAGTACTTC.

This clonotype was observed many times. The chain carries TRBV4-2 and TRBJ2-7; D is uncertain. This CDR3 has 12 residues. With 3 bases removed from V and 4 bases from J, the gap between germline ends came to 7 bases. The V gene's germline CDR1 is LGHNA and CDR2 YNFKEQ. The chain's CDR3 is CASSQAGYEQYF. CDR3 bases: TGTGCCAGCAGCCAGGCAGGATACGAGCAGTACTTC.

The table lists this clonotype with many counts. The CDR3 coding sequence is TGTGCCAGCAGCTCCCGGGACAGGTTGTACGAGCAGTACTTC. It is translated as CASSSRDRLYEQYF. The chain uses TRBV7-2 and TRBJ2-7; 8 bases line up with TRBD1. Germline V gives CDR1 SGHTA, CDR2 FQGNSA. This CDR3 region has 14 residues. Germline trimming cut 4 bases from V and 4 bases from J; bases unmatched to any gene: 6.

The gene calls are TRBV27 and TRBJ1-1, with a weak D call TRBD1 (6 bases). There are 14 residues in the CDR3. V dropped 5 bases and J dropped 1 base, with 11 bases sitting between them. Germline V gene data show CDR1 as MNHEY and CDR2 as SMNVEV (reference sequence). This chain's CDR3 is CASSKGGPNTEAFF. The DNA of the CDR3 is TGTGCCAGCAGTAAAGGGGGACCGAACACTGAAGCTTTCTTT.

The chain is built from TRBV19 and TRBJ2-2, with D possibly being TRBD1 (7 bases). V was trimmed by 7 bases and J by 5 bases, leaving 17 bases between them. CDR3 length: 15 residues. CDR1 is LNHDA, CDR2 SQIVND, per germline (reference sequence). The CDR3 nucleotides are TGTGCCAGTAATGACAGGGAGGAAGGAACCGGGGAGCTGTTTTTT. Protein product: CASNDREEGTGELFF.

V gene TRBV4-1 combines with J gene TRBJ2-1; 10 positions match TRBD2. V lost 5 bases, J lost 5 bases, and 3 bases stayed unmatched. The CDR3 is made up of 14 amino acids. Germline V gives CDR1 MGHRA, CDR2 YSYEKL. CDR3 loop: CASSYSGGNNEQFF. In nucleotides, the CDR3 is TGCGCCAGCAGCTATAGCGGGGGGAACAATGAGCAGTTCTTC.

The chain uses TRBV29-1 and TRBJ1-2; no clear D. This CDR3 spans 11 amino acids. Germline V gives CDR1 SQVTM, CDR2 ANQGSEA. V lost 6 bases, J lost 2 bases, and 7 bases lay in between. CDR3 DNA: TGCAGCGTCGATACAAACTATGGCTACACCTTC. Protein product: CSVDTNYGYTF.

The J gene is TRBJ1-2, the V gene TRBV5-4, with 7 nucleotides matching TRBD1. The CDR3 length is 14 residues. V dropped 2 bases and J dropped 5; count of bases not matched to a gene: 6. CDR1 is SGHNT and CDR2 is YYREEE in the germline V gene (reference sequence). The CDR3 is CASSFDRDPYGYTF. Here the CDR3 DNA reads TGTGCCAGCAGCTTCGACAGGGACCCGTATGGCTACACCTTC. Full variable domain (remainder filled in from reference TRBV5-4 and TRBJ1-2): ETGVTQSPTHLIKTRGQQVTLRCSSQSGHNTVSWYQQALGQGPQFIFQYYREEENGRGNFPPRFSGLQFPNYSSELNVNALELDDSALYLCASSFDRDPYGYTFGSGTRLTVV.

The sample holds many counts of this clonotype. The chain is built from TRBV11-1 and TRBJ1-4, with D possibly TRBD1 on 5 matching bases. The CDR3 consists of 15 residues. Germline V gives CDR1 SGHAT, CDR2 FQDESV (reference sequence). V was clipped by 6 bases and J by 5 bases, with 16 bases between them. The CDR3, as DNA: TGTGCCAGCAGAAATACCGGGACTTCCAATGAAAAACTGTTTTTT. This encodes CASRNTGTSNEKLFF. Looking up the rest from reference TRBV11-1 and TRBJ1-4 gives the full variable domain: EAEVAQSPRYKITEKSQAVAFWCDPISGHATLYWYRQILGQGPELLVQFQDESVVDDSQLPKDRFSAERLKGVDSTLKIQPAELGDSAMYLCASRNTGTSNEKLFFGSGTQLSVL.

This rearrangement joins TRBV29-1 to TRBJ2-7; 9 nucleotides match TRBD1. The germline CDR1 and CDR2 sequences are SQVTM and ANQGSEA. Germline trimming cut 5 bases from V and 5 bases from J; bases unmatched to any gene: 7. The CDR3 totals 13 residues. The CDR3 reads CSVWDRAFDEQYF. The CDR3 bases are TGCAGCGTTTGGGACAGGGCCTTTGACGAGCAGTACTTC.

This clonotype appeared many times. The chain links TRBV11-2 to TRBJ2-1; possible D gene TRBD2, 6 bases. V lost 5 bases to trimming and J lost 4 bases, with 18 bases between them. The CDR3 has 16 amino acids. Germline V gene lookup returns CDR1 SGHAT and CDR2 FQNNGV. CDR3 residues: CASSLWRLEGYNEQFF. The CDR3 DNA reads TGTGCCAGCAGCCTATGGAGACTAGAAGGTTACAATGAGCAGTTCTTC. Full variable domain (rest looked up from reference TRBV11-2 and TRBJ2-1): EAGVAQSPRYKIIEKRQSVAFWCNPISGHATLYWYQQILGQGPKLLIQFQNNGVVDDSQLPKDRFSAERLKGVDSTLKIQPAKLEDSAVYLCASSLWRLEGYNEQFFGPGTRLTVL.

The sample holds many counts of this clonotype. V and J are TRBV6-5 and TRBJ2-7, with D maybe TRBD1 (6 bases). CDR1 is MNHEY, CDR2 SVGAGI, per germline. The germline V and J ends were trimmed by 6 bases and 3 bases, with 9 bases remaining between them. The CDR3 length is 12 residues. In DNA form, the CDR3 reads TGTGCCAGCAGCACAGGGTTCTACGAGCAGTACTTC. This codes for CASSTGFYEQYF.

The chain combines TRBV7-9 with TRBJ2-1, with no clear D. Trimming took off 1 base at V and 12 bases at J, with 13 bases between the two ends. Germline-derived CDR1 and CDR2 are SEHNR and FQNEAQ (reference sequence). The CDR3 extends over 13 amino acids. CDR3 nucleotides: TGTGCCAGCAGCTTAGTGACCGGTTCGGGGCAGTTCTTC. Protein sequence: CASSLVTGSGQFF.

This clonotype was found a few times. In DNA, the CDR3 is TGTGCCAGCAGCCACGCCGGGACAGGGGGCCCAGATACGCAGTATTTT. Its translation is CASSHAGTGGPDTQYF. The chain recombines TRBV6-5 with TRBJ2-3; TRBD1 matches at 12 bases. The V segment lost 6 bases and the J segment 4 bases; nucleotides outside the gene matches: 8. Germline-derived CDR1 and CDR2 are MNHEY and SVGAGI. The CDR3 spans 16 residues.

This clonotype has at least ten counts. The chain uses TRBV28 and TRBJ2-1, with a weak D call TRBD1 (6 bases). CDR3 size: 15 residues. Per the germline V gene, CDR1 is MDHEN and CDR2 is SYDVKM. V lost 3 bases to trimming and J lost 3 bases, with 12 bases between them. The CDR3 region is CASSFIGGNYNEQFF. The CDR3 nucleotides are TGTGCCAGCAGTTTTATTGGGGGCAACTACAATGAGCAGTTCTTC.

This clonotype was observed at least ten times. The chain recombines TRBV7-9 with TRBJ2-1; D possibly matches TRBD1 or TRBD2 (7 bases each). Germline values: CDR1 SEHNR, CDR2 FQNEAQ (reference sequence). Trimming took 5 bases from V and 1 from J, leaving 15 bases between them. The CDR3 covers 16 residues. CDR3 sequence: CASSPPGGESYNEQFF. CDR3 in DNA: TGTGCCAGCAGCCCACCAGGGGGGGAGTCCTACAATGAGCAGTTCTTC.

This clonotype was seen many times. The chain is built from TRBV28 and TRBJ2-7, with 11 bases identical to TRBD2. The CDR3 contains 14 residues. CDR1 is MDHEN and CDR2 is SYDVKM in the germline V gene. V trimming: 4 bases; J trimming: 6 bases; junction bases outside the gene matches: 5. CDR3 DNA: TGTGCCAGCAGTTCACTAGCGGGAGAGCCCGAGCAGTACTTC. Protein sequence: CASSSLAGEPEQYF.

This clonotype has at least ten counts. V gene TRBV11-3 combines with J gene TRBJ2-7; 11 nucleotides line up with TRBD1. This CDR3 spans 16 amino acids. Looked up from germline, CDR1 is SGHNT and CDR2 is YENEEA. Germline trimming cut 5 bases from V and 5 bases from J; bases unmatched to any gene: 11. The chain's CDR3 is CASSPLRDRGFNEQYF. CDR3 in DNA: TGTGCCAGCAGCCCACTCCGGGACAGGGGGTTCAACGAGCAGTACTTC.

This clonotype was recorded a few times. The chain uses TRBV6-1 and TRBJ2-1; 10 bases align to TRBD2. Germline values: CDR1 MNHNS, CDR2 SASEGT. The J segment lost 7 bases and the V segment lost 5 bases, leaving 11 bases of the junction unmatched. The CDR3 loop spans 16 amino acids. CDR3 protein: CASSPRLIAGGNEQFF. CDR3 nucleotides: TGTGCCAGCAGTCCCCGGCTGATAGCGGGAGGAAATGAGCAGTTCTTC.

The V call is TRBV13, the J call TRBJ1-5, with D tentatively TRBD1 (6 bases). With 0 bases removed from V and 5 bases from J, the gap between germline ends came to 11 bases. Germline assignment: CDR1 PRHDT and CDR2 FYEKMQ (reference sequence). This CDR3 comprises 15 residues. The CDR3 region is CASSLGGGRDQPQHF. The CDR3 nucleotides are TGTGCCAGCAGCTTAGGAGGGGGGCGCGATCAGCCCCAGCATTTT.

The chain joins TRBV12-5 to TRBJ1-1; D gene uncertain. The CDR3 sequence is 13 residues long. V lost 2 bases to trimming and J lost 1 base, with 5 bases between them. The germline V gene encodes CDR1 LGHNT and CDR2 FRNRAP. The CDR3 loop reads CASGLPGNTEAFF. CDR3 in DNA: TGTGCTAGTGGTTTGCCGGGGAACACTGAAGCTTTCTTT.